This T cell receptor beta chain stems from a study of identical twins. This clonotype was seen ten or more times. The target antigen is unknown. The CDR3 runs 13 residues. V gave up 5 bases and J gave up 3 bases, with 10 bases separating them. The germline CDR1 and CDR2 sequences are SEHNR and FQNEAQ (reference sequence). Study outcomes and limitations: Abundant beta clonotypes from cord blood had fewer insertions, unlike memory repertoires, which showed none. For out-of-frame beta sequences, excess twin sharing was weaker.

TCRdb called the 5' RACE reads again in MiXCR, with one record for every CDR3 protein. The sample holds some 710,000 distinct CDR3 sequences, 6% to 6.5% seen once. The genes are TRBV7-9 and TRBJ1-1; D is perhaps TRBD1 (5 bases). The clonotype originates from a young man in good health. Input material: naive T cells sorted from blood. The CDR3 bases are TGTGCCAGCAGCCAGACAGTGGACACTGAAGCTTTCTTT. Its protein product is CASSQTVDTEAFF.